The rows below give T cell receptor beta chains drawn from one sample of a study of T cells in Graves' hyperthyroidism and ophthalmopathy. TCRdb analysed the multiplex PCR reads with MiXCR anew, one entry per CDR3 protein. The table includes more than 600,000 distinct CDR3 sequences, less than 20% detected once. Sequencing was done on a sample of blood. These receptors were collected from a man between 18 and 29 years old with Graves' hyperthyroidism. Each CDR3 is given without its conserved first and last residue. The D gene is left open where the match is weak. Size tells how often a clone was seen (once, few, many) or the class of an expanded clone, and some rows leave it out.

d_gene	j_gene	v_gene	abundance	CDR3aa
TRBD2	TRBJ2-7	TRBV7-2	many	ASSLAPVEAGVPSEQY
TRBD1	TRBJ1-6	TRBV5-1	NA	ASSSGQTPLYNSPLH
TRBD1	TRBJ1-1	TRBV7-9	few	ASSQRGDRRNTEAF
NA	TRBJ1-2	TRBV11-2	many	ASSLVKDSSNYGYT
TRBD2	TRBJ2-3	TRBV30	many	AWTSGNTDTQY
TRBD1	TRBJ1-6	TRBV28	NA	ASTPPTGLASPLH
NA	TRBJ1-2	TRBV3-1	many	ASSENSLYGYT
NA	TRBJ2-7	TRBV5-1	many	ASSPVAGGVGEQY
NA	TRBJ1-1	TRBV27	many	ASSLSRDTEAF
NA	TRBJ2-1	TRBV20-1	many	SASAFQRANNEQF
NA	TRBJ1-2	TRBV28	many	ASSSDGGAFGYT
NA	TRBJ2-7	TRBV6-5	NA	ASSSTRLGVYEQY
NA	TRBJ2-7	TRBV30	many	AWSSSGMGEQY
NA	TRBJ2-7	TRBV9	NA	ASSETSFGPPYEQY
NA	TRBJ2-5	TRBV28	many	ASTEGLVEGFTQY
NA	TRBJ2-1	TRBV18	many	ASSPNMAENEQF
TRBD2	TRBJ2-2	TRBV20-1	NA	SARTSSYTGELF
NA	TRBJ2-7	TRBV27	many	ASSPRSSAYEQY
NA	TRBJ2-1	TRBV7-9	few	ASSARARSSYNEQF
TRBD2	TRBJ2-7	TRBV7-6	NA	ASARLANSYEQY
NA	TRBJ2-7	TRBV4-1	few	ASSPAGGRARREFYEQY
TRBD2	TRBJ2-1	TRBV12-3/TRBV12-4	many	ASSLVGGDNEQF
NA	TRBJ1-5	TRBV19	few	ASSIEGTAYQPQH
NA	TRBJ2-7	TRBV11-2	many	ASSRSTGPYEQY
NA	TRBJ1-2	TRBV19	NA	ASSMGVDYGYA
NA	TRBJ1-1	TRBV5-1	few	ASSLASETGPMNTEAF
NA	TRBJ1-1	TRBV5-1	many	ASSLEGRLTEAF
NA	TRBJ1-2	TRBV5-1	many	ASSQQGDSGYT
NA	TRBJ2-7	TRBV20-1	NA	SARGDADYEQY
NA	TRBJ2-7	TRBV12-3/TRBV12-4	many	ASSFGTRDGEQY
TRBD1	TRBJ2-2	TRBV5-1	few	ASSYVPGQGNTGELF
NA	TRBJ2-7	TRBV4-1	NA	ASSQGETSTSSYEQY
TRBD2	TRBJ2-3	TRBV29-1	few	SVVVAGGPTDTQY
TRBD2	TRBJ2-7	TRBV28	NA	ASSFLGLAGGPVYEQY
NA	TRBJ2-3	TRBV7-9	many	ASSFLAGVRTDTQY
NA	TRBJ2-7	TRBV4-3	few	ASSRIPSYEQY
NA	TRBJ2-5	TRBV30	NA	AWGPPTRQETQY
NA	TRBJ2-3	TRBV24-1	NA	ATSVGQTDTQY
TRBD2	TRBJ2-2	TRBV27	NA	ASSAGGPWELF
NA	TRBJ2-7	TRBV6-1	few	ASSFVPGTAGYEQY